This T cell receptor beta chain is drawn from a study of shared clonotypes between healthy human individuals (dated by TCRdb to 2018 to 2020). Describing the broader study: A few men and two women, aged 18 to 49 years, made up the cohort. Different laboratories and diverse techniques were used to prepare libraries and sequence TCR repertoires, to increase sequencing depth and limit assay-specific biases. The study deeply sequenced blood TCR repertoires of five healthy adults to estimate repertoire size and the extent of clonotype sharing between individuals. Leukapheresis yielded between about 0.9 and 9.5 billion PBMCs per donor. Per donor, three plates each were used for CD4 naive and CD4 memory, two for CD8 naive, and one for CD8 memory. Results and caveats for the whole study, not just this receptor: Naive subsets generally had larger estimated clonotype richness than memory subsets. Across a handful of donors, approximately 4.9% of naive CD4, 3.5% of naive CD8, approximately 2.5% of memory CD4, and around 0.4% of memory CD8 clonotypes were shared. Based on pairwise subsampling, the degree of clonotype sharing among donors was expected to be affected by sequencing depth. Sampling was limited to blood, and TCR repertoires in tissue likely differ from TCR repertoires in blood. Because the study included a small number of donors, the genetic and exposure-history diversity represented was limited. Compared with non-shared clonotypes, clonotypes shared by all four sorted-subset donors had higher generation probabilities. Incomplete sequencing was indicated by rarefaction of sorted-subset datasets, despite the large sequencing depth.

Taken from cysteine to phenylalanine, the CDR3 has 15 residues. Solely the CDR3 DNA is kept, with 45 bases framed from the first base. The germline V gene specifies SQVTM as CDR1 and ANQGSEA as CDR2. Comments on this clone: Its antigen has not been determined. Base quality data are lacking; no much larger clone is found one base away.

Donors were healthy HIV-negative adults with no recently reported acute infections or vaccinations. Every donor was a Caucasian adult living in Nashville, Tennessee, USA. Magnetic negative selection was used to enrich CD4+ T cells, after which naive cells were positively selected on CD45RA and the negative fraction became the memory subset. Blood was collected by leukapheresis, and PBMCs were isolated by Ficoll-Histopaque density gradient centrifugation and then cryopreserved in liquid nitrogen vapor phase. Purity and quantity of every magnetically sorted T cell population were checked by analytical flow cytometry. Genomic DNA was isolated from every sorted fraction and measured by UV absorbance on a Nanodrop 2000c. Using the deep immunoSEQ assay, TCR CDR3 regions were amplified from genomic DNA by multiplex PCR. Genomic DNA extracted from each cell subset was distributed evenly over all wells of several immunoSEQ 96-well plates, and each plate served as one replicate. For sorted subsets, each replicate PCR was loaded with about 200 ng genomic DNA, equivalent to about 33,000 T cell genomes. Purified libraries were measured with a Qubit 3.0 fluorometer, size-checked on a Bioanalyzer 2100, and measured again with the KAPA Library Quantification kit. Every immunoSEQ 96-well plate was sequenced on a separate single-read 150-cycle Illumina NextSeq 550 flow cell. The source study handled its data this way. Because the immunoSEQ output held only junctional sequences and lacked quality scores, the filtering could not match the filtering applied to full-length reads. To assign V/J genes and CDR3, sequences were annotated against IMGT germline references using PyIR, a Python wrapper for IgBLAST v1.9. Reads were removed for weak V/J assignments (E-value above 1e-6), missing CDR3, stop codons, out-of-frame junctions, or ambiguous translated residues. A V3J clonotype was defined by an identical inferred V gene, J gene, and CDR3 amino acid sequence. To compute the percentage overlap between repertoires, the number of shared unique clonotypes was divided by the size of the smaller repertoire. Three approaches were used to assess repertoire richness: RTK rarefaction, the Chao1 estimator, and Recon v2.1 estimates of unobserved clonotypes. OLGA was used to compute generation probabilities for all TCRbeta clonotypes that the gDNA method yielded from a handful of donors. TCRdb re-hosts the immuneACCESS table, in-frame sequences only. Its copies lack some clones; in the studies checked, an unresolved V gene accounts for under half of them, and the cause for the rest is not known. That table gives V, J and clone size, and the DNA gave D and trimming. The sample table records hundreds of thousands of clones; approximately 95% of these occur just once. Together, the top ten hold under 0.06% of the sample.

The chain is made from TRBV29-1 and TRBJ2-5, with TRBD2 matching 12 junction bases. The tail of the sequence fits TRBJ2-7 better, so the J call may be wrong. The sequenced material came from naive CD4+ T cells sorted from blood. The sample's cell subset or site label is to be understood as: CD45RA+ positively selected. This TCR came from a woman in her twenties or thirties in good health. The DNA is TGCAGCGTTGTCCTAGCGGGAGGGCGGTCCTACGAGCAGTACTTC. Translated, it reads CSVVLAGGRSYEQYF.